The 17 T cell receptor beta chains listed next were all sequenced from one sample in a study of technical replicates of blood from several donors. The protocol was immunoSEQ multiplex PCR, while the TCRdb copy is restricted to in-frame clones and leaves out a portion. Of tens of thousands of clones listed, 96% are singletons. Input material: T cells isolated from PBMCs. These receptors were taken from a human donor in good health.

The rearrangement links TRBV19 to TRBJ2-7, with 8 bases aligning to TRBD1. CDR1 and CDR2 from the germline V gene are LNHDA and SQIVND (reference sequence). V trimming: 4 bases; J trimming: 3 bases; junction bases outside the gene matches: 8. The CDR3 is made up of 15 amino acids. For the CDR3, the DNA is TGTGCCAGTAGTAGAGGACAGGGTCTGAACTACGAGCAGTACTTC. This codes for CASSRGQGLNYEQYF. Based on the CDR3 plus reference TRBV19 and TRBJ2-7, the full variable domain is DGGITQSPKYLFRKEGQNVTLSCEQNLNHDAMYWYRQDPGQGLRLIYYSQIVNDFQKGDIAEGYSVSREKKESFPLTVTSAQKNPTAFYLCASSRGQGLNYEQYFGPGTRLTVT.

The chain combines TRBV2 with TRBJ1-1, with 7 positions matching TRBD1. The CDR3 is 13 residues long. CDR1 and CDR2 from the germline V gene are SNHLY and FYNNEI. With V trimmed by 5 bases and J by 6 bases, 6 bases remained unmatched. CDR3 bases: TGTGCCAGCAGTCGCATCCAGGGGGCTGAAGCTTTCTTT. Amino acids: CASSRIQGAEAFF.

CDR3 protein: CASSFSGAGYEQYF. Written as DNA, the CDR3 is TGTGCCAGCAGCTTTAGCGGGGCGGGGTACGAGCAGTACTTC. The chain couples TRBV11-2 to TRBJ2-7; 8 nucleotides align to TRBD2. J gave up 4 bases and V 3 bases, and 5 bases lay outside the gene matches. The CDR3 loop spans 14 amino acids. The germline V gene encodes CDR1 SGHAT and CDR2 FQNNGV. Using reference TRBV11-2 and TRBJ2-7 for the parts outside the CDR3, the full variable domain is EAGVAQSPRYKIIEKRQSVAFWCNPISGHATLYWYQQILGQGPKLLIQFQNNGVVDDSQLPKDRFSAERLKGVDSTLKIQPAKLEDSAVYLCASSFSGAGYEQYFGPGTRLTVT.

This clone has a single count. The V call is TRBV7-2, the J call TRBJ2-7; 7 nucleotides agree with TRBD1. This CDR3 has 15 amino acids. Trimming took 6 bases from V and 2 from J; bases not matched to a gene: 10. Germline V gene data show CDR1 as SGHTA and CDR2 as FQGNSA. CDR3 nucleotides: TGTGCCAGCAGACTGACTAACGACAGGGCCTACGAGCAGTACTTC. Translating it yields CASRLTNDRAYEQYF.

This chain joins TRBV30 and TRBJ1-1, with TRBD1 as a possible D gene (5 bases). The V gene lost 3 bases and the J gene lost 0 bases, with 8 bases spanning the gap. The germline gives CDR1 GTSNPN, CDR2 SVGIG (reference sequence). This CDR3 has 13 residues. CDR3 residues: CAWRGGLNTEAFF. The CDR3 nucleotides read TGTGCCTGGAGGGGGGGACTGAACACTGAAGCTTTCTTT.

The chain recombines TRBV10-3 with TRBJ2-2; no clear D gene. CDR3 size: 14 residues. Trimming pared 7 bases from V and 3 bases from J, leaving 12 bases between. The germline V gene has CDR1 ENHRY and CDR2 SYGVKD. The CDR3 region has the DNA TGTGCCATCAATGATCCCGTTGACACCGGGGAGCTGTTTTTT. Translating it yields CAINDPVDTGELFF.

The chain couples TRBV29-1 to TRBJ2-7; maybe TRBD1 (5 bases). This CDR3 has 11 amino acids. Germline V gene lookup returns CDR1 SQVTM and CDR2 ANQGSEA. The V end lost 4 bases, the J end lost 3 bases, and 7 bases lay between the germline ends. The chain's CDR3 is CSVVQDYEQYF. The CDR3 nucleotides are TGCAGCGTTGTACAGGACTACGAGCAGTACTTC.

CDR3 nucleotides: TGTGCCAGCAGTGCGGCGGGCCGTGAAGCTTTCTTT. It codes for CASSAAGREAFF. This chain uses TRBV2 with TRBJ1-1; no clear D. Looked up from germline, CDR1 is SNHLY and CDR2 is FYNNEI. The V gene lost 4 bases and the J gene lost 7 bases, with 10 bases spanning the gap. The CDR3 consists of 12 residues.

The DNA of the CDR3 is TGTGCCAGCAGTCGGGACAAGATCCACGAAGCTTTCTTT. Amino acids: CASSRDKIHEAFF. V usage is TRBV28 and J usage is TRBJ1-1, with D possibly matching TRBD1 (6 bases). Germline lookup yields CDR1 MDHEN and CDR2 SYDVKM. V gave up 5 bases and J gave up 8 bases, with 15 bases separating them. The CDR3 has 13 residues.

CDR3 protein: CASSVTSTDTQYF. As DNA, the CDR3 is TGTGCCAGCAGCGTTACTAGCACAGATACGCAGTATTTT. The J gene is TRBJ2-3, the V gene TRBV9; D ambiguous. The germline V and J ends were trimmed by 2 bases and 0 bases, with 4 bases remaining between them. This CDR3 has 13 amino acids. Germline CDR1 and CDR2: SGDLS and YYNGEE.

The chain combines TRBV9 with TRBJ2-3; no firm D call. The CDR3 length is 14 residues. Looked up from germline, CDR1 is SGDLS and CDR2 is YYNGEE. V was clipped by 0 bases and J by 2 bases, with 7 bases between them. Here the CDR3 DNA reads TGTGCCAGCAGCGTAGATCTAGACACAGATACGCAGTATTTT. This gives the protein CASSVDLDTDTQYF.

The chain's CDR3 is CASSVPVNTGELFF. CDR3 DNA: TGCGCCAGCAGCGTTCCGGTGAACACCGGGGAGCTGTTTTTT. V usage is TRBV5-1 and J usage is TRBJ2-2; D is ambiguous. Germline loops: CDR1 SGHRS, CDR2 YFSETQ. This CDR3 spans 14 amino acids. V lost 4 bases and J lost 1, with 8 bases in between.

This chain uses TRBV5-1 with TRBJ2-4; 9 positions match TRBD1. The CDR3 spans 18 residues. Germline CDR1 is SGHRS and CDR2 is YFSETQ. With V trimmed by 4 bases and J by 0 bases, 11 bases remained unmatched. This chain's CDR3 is CASSPGQGIRGAKNIQYF. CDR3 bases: TGCGCCAGCAGCCCGGGACAGGGAATAAGGGGAGCCAAAAACATTCAGTACTTC.

The CDR3 DNA reads as TGTGCCAGCTCTTTAGCGGCTTCTGGGGCCAACGTCCTGACTTTC. Amino acid sequence: CASSLAASGANVLTF. This chain connects TRBV18 to TRBJ2-6, with D possibly TRBD2 on 6 matching bases. V was shortened by 6 bases and J by 1 base, with 10 bases between the two germline ends. Germline values: CDR1 KGHSH, CDR2 LQKENI. This CDR3 is 15 amino acids long. The variable domain in full, completed from reference TRBV18 and TRBJ2-6, reads NAGVMQNPRHLVRRRGQEARLRCSPMKGHSHVYWYRQLPEEGLKFMVYLQKENIIDESGMPKERFSAEFPKEGPSILRIQQVVRGDSAAYFCASSLAASGANVLTFGAGSRLTVL.

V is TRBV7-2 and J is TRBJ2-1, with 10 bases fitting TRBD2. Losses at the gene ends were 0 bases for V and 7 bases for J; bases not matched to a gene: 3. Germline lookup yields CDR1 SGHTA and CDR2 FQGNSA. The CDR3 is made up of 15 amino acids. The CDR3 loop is CASSLASGRANEQFF. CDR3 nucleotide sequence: TGTGCCAGCAGCTTAGCCAGCGGGAGGGCTAATGAGCAGTTCTTC.

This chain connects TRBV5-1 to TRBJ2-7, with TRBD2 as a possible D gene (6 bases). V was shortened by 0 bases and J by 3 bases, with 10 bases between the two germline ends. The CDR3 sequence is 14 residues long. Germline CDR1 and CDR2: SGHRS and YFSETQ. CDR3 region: CASSLEGRNYEQYF. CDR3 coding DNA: TGCGCCAGCAGCTTGGAAGGGAGGAACTACGAGCAGTACTTC.

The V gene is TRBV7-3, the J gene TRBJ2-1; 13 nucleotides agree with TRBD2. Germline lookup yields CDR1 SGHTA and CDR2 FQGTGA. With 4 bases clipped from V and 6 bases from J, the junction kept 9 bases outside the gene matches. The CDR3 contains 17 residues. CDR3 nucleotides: TGTGCCAGCAGCTGGGGGGGCGGGACTAGCGGGACCAATGAGCAGTTCTTC. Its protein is CASSWGGGTSGTNEQFF.